This T cell receptor (beta chain) came from a study of T cells after yellow fever vaccination. A universal primer site and UMIs were added as TCR cDNA was made by 5'RACE template switching. MiXCR, applied by TCRdb to the 5' RACE reads, yields one record per CDR3 protein. The table includes 550,000 to 750,000 distinct CDR3 sequences, roughly 13% detected once. Overall study results and limits: Clonotypes shared by both compartments, CD4 and CD8, made up a small share. Clones that expanded after primary vaccination mostly reappeared after the booster (roughly 96% CD4, roughly 90% CD8).

Only one count was recorded for this clonotype. What it recognizes is unknown. V shed 7 bases, J shed 3 bases, and the junction held 10 bases outside the gene matches. This CDR3 spans 15 amino acids. The germline gives CDR1 SGHTA, CDR2 FQGNSA. The chain combines TRBV7-2 with TRBJ2-7; 9 positions match TRBD1. The clonotype originates from a man aged 25 to 40 who received the YFV17D yellow fever vaccine. The sample in question was PBMCs, obtained on the day of the yellow fever booster vaccination. The CDR3 nucleotides are TGTGCCAGCACCCCCCCCGGGACAGGGCGCTACGAGCAGTACTTC. Protein: CASTPPGTGRYEQYF. Together with reference TRBV7-2 and TRBJ2-7, the CDR3 gives the full variable domain: GAGVSQSPSNKVTEKGKDVELRCDPISGHTALYWYRQSLGQGLEFLIYFQGNSAPDKSGLPSDRFSAERTGGSVSTLTIQRTQQEDSAVYLCASTPPGTGRYEQYFGPGTRLTVT.